This T cell receptor (beta chain) was sequenced during a study of OX40 agonist ivuxolimab in advanced cancers. Overall study context: The group had a mean age of 60 years, ranged from about 23 to 79, and was 82.7% male. Patients with prior anti-PD-1, anti-PD-L1 or anti-CTLA-4 therapy were eligible; 40% had some. Three patients responded partially, comprising one with hepatocellular carcinoma and two with cutaneous melanoma.

A word on this clone: As yet, its antigen is unknown.

Study observations and caveats: The investigators did not determine what antigen specificity the expanded peripheral T cells had.

The CDR3 has 14 amino acids. Germline V gene sequence: CDR1 SGDLS, CDR2 YYNGEE. V dropped 4 bases and J dropped 5 bases, with 14 bases sitting between them. Sequencing was performed with immunoSEQ multiplex PCR; in TCRdb, only in-frame clones are kept and a portion is missing. This table has some 35,000 clones, less than 85% appearing once. The V and J genes are TRBV9 and TRBJ2-3, with D possibly TRBD1 on 6 matching bases. Sequences were derived from CD4+ or CD8+ T cells sorted from blood, sampled in a trial of the OX40 agonist ivuxolimab. This TCR was recovered from an adult with an advanced solid tumor such as melanoma, head and neck, liver or kidney cancer. The CDR3 spells CASSLLRGKDTQYF. CDR3 nucleotide sequence: TGTGCCAGCAGCTTATTAAGGGGGAAAGATACGCAGTATTTT.